This T cell receptor (beta chain) was retrieved from a study of cytomegalovirus exposure and HLA in healthy donors. V was pared by 5 bases and J by 6 bases, with 10 bases between. The germline V gene has CDR1 MNHEY and CDR2 SMNVEV (reference sequence). CDR3 length: 12 residues. A single count supports this clone. The PCR was carried out with 60 Vbeta primers and 13 Jbeta primers. Sequenced by immunoSEQ multiplex PCR; TCRdb stores in-frame clones only, minus some. Here the sample spans over 150,000 clones, approximately 75% being singletons. The receptor's source is a woman aged 18-29 years in good health and CMV-seronegative. The V call is TRBV27, the J call TRBJ1-2, with D possibly being TRBD1 (5 bases). Sequencing was done on a sample of PBMCs. This CDR3 is CASSPRGDGYTF. In DNA, the CDR3 is TGTGCCAGCAGTCCGCGGGGGGATGGCTACACCTTC.